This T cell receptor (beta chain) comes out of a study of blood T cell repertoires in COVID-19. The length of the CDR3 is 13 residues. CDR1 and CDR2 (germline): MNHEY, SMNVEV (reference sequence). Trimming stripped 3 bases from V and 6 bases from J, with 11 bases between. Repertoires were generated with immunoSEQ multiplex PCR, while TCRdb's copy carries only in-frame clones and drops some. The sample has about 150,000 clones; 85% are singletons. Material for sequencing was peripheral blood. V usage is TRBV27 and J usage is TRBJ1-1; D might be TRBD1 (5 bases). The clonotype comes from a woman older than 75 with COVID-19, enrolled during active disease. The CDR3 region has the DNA TGTGCCAGCAGTTTTGGGTGGGGGGCTGAAGCTTTCTTT. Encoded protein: CASSFGWGAEAFF.